These 15 T cell receptor beta chains came from one sample sequenced in a study of T cells in localized non-small cell lung cancer. Sequencing was performed with immunoSEQ multiplex PCR; in TCRdb, only in-frame clones are kept and a portion is missing. The table includes some 80,000 clones, 80% to 90% detected once. The sequencing used peripheral blood, collected before any cancer treatment. The origin of the receptors is a man aged 40 to 70 with stage I lung adenocarcinoma.

This clone occurred once. This chain's CDR3 is CASSLTGLAGGNEQFF. The CDR3, as DNA: TGTGCCAGCTCACTTACCGGACTAGCGGGAGGCAATGAGCAGTTCTTC. This sequence joins TRBV18 and TRBJ2-1; 14 bases are shared with TRBD2. CDR3 length equals 16 residues. With 4 bases clipped from V and 6 bases from J, the junction kept 5 bases outside the gene matches. Germline V gene lookup returns CDR1 KGHSH and CDR2 LQKENI. Looking up the rest from reference TRBV18 and TRBJ2-1 gives the full variable domain: NAGVMQNPRHLVRRRGQEARLRCSPMKGHSHVYWYRQLPEEGLKFMVYLQKENIIDESGMPKERFSAEFPKEGPSILRIQQVVRGDSAAYFCASSLTGLAGGNEQFFGPGTRLTVL.

This chain links TRBV7-2 with TRBJ2-1, with D possibly matching TRBD2 (6 bases). Between the trimmed V and J ends, which lost 4 bases and 2 bases, there was a span of 12 bases. Germline lookup yields CDR1 SGHTA and CDR2 FQGNSA. CDR3 length: 15 residues. CDR3 protein: CASSSRDSTYNEQFF. DNA of the CDR3: TGTGCCAGCAGCTCCCGGGACTCTACCTACAATGAGCAGTTCTTC.

The V call is TRBV27, the J call TRBJ2-7; no clear D. CDR1 is MNHEY and CDR2 is SMNVEV in the germline V gene (reference sequence). V shed 5 bases and J shed 3 bases, with 14 bases lying between them. The length of the CDR3 is 14 residues. The CDR3 coding sequence is TGTGCCAGCAGTGACTTGATGTCGAACTACGAGCAGTACTTC. Translating it yields CASSDLMSNYEQYF.

The genes are TRBV7-3 and TRBJ2-1; TRBD2 is a possible D gene (6 bases). Per the germline V gene, CDR1 is SGHTA and CDR2 is FQGTGA. V gave up 1 base and J gave up 1 base, with 11 bases separating them. The CDR3 extends over 16 amino acids. The CDR3 here is CASSLMASASYNEQFF. CDR3 nucleotide sequence: TGTGCCAGCAGCTTAATGGCTAGCGCTTCCTACAATGAGCAGTTCTTC.

The chain carries TRBV9 and TRBJ1-2; a weak D match, TRBD1 (5 bases). Germline CDR1 is SGDLS and CDR2 is YYNGEE. Trimming took off 0 bases at V and 8 bases at J, with 11 bases between the two ends. The CDR3 totals 13 residues. The CDR3 region has the DNA TGTGCCAGCAGCGTAGAGGTGAGGGGCGGCTACACCTTC. It is translated as CASSVEVRGGYTF.

The chain is built from TRBV28 and TRBJ2-7, with D hard to call. Trimming cost V 7 bases and J 3 bases, with 7 bases left between them. The CDR3 consists of 11 residues. Germline CDR1 and CDR2: MDHEN and SYDVKM. The CDR3 loop reads CASISDYEQYF. In DNA, the CDR3 is TGTGCCAGCATTTCGGACTACGAGCAGTACTTC.

V and J are TRBV19 and TRBJ2-1; a possible D gene is TRBD1 (6 bases). The CDR3 contains 14 residues. V lost 4 bases, J lost 2 bases, and 9 bases lay in between. Germline lookup yields CDR1 LNHDA and CDR2 SQIVND (reference sequence). CDR3 sequence (DNA): TGTGCCAGTAGTAGACAGGCTGCCTACAATGAGCAGTTCTTC. The encoded protein is CASSRQAAYNEQFF.

CDR3 loop: CASSLGSAGTSGRETQYF. CDR3 sequence (DNA): TGTGCCAGCAGCTTAGGATCGGCCGGGACTAGCGGGCGGGAGACCCAGTACTTC. V and J are TRBV13 and TRBJ2-5, with 12 bases fitting TRBD2. Germline loops: CDR1 PRHDT, CDR2 FYEKMQ (reference sequence). CDR3 length equals 18 residues. V was clipped by 0 bases and J by 5 bases; unmatched bases: 10.

The chain recombines TRBV19 with TRBJ2-5; 11 positions match TRBD2. The V gene end was trimmed by 5 bases and the J gene end by 4 bases; junction bases not matched to a gene: 12. Germline V gene data show CDR1 as LNHDA and CDR2 as SQIVND (reference sequence). The CDR3 spans 17 residues. The CDR3 nucleotides are TGTGCCAGTAGTGTTAACCTAGCGGGGGGCCACACAGAGACCCAGTACTTC. It is translated as CASSVNLAGGHTETQYF.

This rearrangement joins TRBV27 to TRBJ2-5; no firm D call. CDR1 MNHEY and CDR2 SMNVEV come from the germline V gene (reference sequence). This CDR3 has 14 residues. V was cut by 6 bases and J by 1 base, with 12 bases left in between. CDR3 sequence: CASSTGSFQETQYF. DNA for the CDR3: TGTGCCAGCAGCACCGGGTCCTTCCAAGAGACCCAGTACTTC.

The chain carries TRBV9 and TRBJ2-3; D possibly corresponds to TRBD1 (5 bases). This CDR3 contains 15 residues. Trimming left V 0 bases short and J 4 bases short, with 12 bases between. The V gene's germline CDR1 is SGDLS and CDR2 YYNGEE. The DNA for the CDR3 is TGTGCCAGCAGCGTAGAGGGTAGCAGGGCAGATACGCAGTATTTT. Translated: CASSVEGSRADTQYF.

The table lists this clone with a few counts. This chain links TRBV29-1 with TRBJ1-2; a possible D gene is TRBD1 (6 bases). V lost 6 bases to trimming and J lost 4 bases, with 15 bases between them. The germline V gene has CDR1 SQVTM and CDR2 ANQGSEA. This CDR3 has 13 amino acids. CDR3 region: CSVGEGEAYGYTF. The CDR3 region has the DNA TGCAGCGTCGGGGAGGGGGAGGCCTATGGCTACACCTTC.

The chain joins TRBV7-3 to TRBJ2-7; D remains ambiguous. From germline, CDR1 is SGHTA and CDR2 FQGTGA. V gave up 0 bases and J gave up 6 bases, with 9 bases separating them. The CDR3 runs to 13 residues. The CDR3 nucleotides read TGTGCCAGCAGCTTAACGGATTTTGGCGAGCAGTACTTC. Translating gives CASSLTDFGEQYF.

This sequence joins TRBV27 and TRBJ2-7; 8 nucleotides agree with TRBD2. V lost 2 bases and J lost 1; bases outside the gene matches: 4. Germline-derived CDR1 and CDR2 are MNHEY and SMNVEV (reference sequence). The length of the CDR3 is 15 residues. Here the CDR3 DNA reads TGTGCCAGCAGTTTAAGCGGGGGCCTATCCTACGAGCAGTACTTC. Residues: CASSLSGGLSYEQYF.

The chain uses TRBV5-6 and TRBJ2-1; 7 positions match TRBD2. Germline-derived CDR1 and CDR2 are SGHDT and YYEEEE. V was clipped by 1 base and J by 5 bases; unmatched bases: 6. The CDR3 has 15 amino acids. This chain's CDR3 is CASSLLQGGHNEQFF. The CDR3 coding sequence is TGTGCCAGCAGCTTGCTCCAGGGAGGGCACAATGAGCAGTTCTTC.